The 21 T cell receptor beta chains below all came from one sample that was sequenced in a study of blood T cell repertoires in COVID-19 (dated by TCRdb to 2018 to 2021). Library generation was performed with the immunoSEQ multiplex PCR assay. TCRdb's version of the immuneACCESS table is confined to in-frame rearrangements and falls short of the full clone set. An unresolved V gene accounts for under half of the shortfall where checked; the remainder is of unknown origin. This sample is represented by roughly 50,000 clones; approximately 90% of them were singletons. The top ten constitute less than 3% of the sample. Sequencing input: peripheral blood. These TCRs come from a woman older than 75 with COVID-19, enrolled during active disease.

The gene calls are TRBV6-1 and TRBJ2-1; 8 bases map to TRBD2. The CDR3 length is 15 residues. Germline assignment: CDR1 MNHNS and CDR2 SASEGT. J lost 3 bases, V lost 3 bases, and 4 bases had no gene match. For the CDR3, the DNA is TGTGCCAGCAGTGACGAGGCGGGGGGCTACAATGAGCAGTTCTTC. Its protein product is CASSDEAGGYNEQFF.

This sequence joins TRBV24-1 and TRBJ1-5; no firm D call. The CDR3 runs to 15 residues. Germline CDR1 KGHDR, CDR2 SFDVKD. V lost 3 bases to trimming and J lost 0 bases, with 8 bases between them. Written as DNA, the CDR3 is TGTGCCACCAGTGATCCCTCCGGTAGCAATCAGCCCCAGCATTTT. This translates into CATSDPSGSNQPQHF.

A remark on this clone: One end of the junction does not line up with germline, which may come from a read error. This chain connects TRBV7-2 to TRBJ2-1, with 9 bases fitting TRBD1. The CDR3 covers 16 residues. Germline loops: CDR1 SGHTA, CDR2 FQGNSA. The CDR3 sequence is CASSLAQTGGYNEQFF. For the CDR3, the DNA is TGTGCCAGCAGCCTAGCCCAGACAGGGGGCTACAATGAGCAGTTCTTC.

CDR3 sequence: CASSPTVLAANEQFF. In DNA, the CDR3 is TGTGCCAGCAGCCCTACGGTACTCGCTGCTAATGAGCAGTTCTTC. The chain links TRBV14 to TRBJ2-1; D is ambiguous. Germline CDR1 and CDR2: SGHDN and FVKESK. V lost 4 bases, J lost 7 bases, and 17 bases lay in between. This CDR3 has 15 residues.

This clone was recorded only once. The V call is TRBV24-1, the J call TRBJ2-1, with TRBD2 identical over 11 bases. This CDR3 is built from 16 residues. J gave up 0 bases and V 4 bases, and 1 base lay outside the gene matches. The germline gives CDR1 KGHDR, CDR2 SFDVKD. CDR3 in DNA: TGTGCCACCAGTGAGCTAGCGGGAGGCTCCTACAATGAGCAGTTCTTC. This gives the protein CATSELAGGSYNEQFF.

The chain recombines TRBV6-5 with TRBJ2-7, with a tentative D call TRBD1 (5 bases). This CDR3 spans 14 amino acids. The germline V and J ends were trimmed by 5 bases and 2 bases, with 13 bases remaining between them. Germline V gene data show CDR1 as MNHEY and CDR2 as SVGAGI. CDR3 sequence (DNA): TGTGCCAGCAGTCGCACAGGATACACCTACGAGCAGTACTTC. It yields the protein CASSRTGYTYEQYF.

The chain combines TRBV19 with TRBJ2-6; 9 positions match TRBD1. The CDR3 is 17 amino acids. J lost 4 bases, V lost 7 bases, and 11 bases had no gene match. The V gene's germline CDR1 is LNHDA and CDR2 SQIVND (reference sequence). The CDR3 DNA reads as TGTGCCAGTAAACCGGCGAGGACAGGGGTCGGGGCCAACGTCCTGACTTTC. It codes for CASKPARTGVGANVLTF. Based on the CDR3 plus reference TRBV19 and TRBJ2-6, the full variable domain is DGGITQSPKYLFRKEGQNVTLSCEQNLNHDAMYWYRQDPGQGLRLIYYSQIVNDFQKGDIAEGYSVSREKKESFPLTVTSAQKNPTAFYLCASKPARTGVGANVLTFGAGSRLTVL.

The chain recombines TRBV19 with TRBJ1-2, with D possibly matching TRBD1 (6 bases). Germline loops: CDR1 LNHDA, CDR2 SQIVND (reference sequence). Trimming left V 5 bases short and J 6 bases short, with 13 bases between. CDR3 length: 13 amino acids. The CDR3 loop reads CASSWDTIDGYTF. Here the CDR3 DNA reads TGTGCCAGTAGTTGGGACACGATTGATGGCTACACCTTC. The whole variable domain, filled in from reference TRBV19 and TRBJ1-2, reads DGGITQSPKYLFRKEGQNVTLSCEQNLNHDAMYWYRQDPGQGLRLIYYSQIVNDFQKGDIAEGYSVSREKKESFPLTVTSAQKNPTAFYLCASSWDTIDGYTFGSGTRLTVV.

A few counts support this clone. The J gene is TRBJ1-2, the V gene TRBV5-6; no clear D gene. V lost 1 base and J lost 4, with 11 bases in between. Germline V gene lookup returns CDR1 SGHDT and CDR2 YYEEEE. The CDR3 runs to 14 residues. CDR3 loop: CASSLKVQIYGYTF. The DNA for the CDR3 is TGTGCCAGCAGCTTGAAGGTACAGATCTATGGCTACACCTTC. The full variable domain, with the rest looked up from reference TRBV5-6 and TRBJ1-2, is DAGVTQSPTHLIKTRGQQVTLRCSPKSGHDTVSWYQQALGQGPQFIFQYYEEEERQRGNFPDRFSGHQFPNYSSELNVNALLLGDSALYLCASSLKVQIYGYTFGSGTRLTVV.

This clone was seen a handful of times. This chain links TRBV18 with TRBJ1-4; D unclear. V lost 0 bases and J lost 8, with 13 bases in between. CDR1 KGHSH and CDR2 LQKENI come from the germline V gene. The CDR3 has 15 amino acids. The CDR3 region is CASSPPEGVKEKLFF. CDR3 coding DNA: TGTGCCAGCTCACCACCTGAGGGCGTGAAGGAAAAACTGTTTTTT.

The chain employs TRBV2 and TRBJ1-5; D possibly corresponds to TRBD1 (5 bases). Germline V gene data show CDR1 as SNHLY and CDR2 as FYNNEI. Trimming left V 1 base short and J 6 bases short, with 13 bases between. This CDR3 is 15 amino acids long. This CDR3 reads CASSEEGSGSQPQHF. For the CDR3, the DNA is TGTGCCAGCAGTGAAGAGGGGTCAGGGTCTCAGCCCCAGCATTTT.

This chain uses TRBV19 with TRBJ1-5; D ambiguous. Germline CDR1 reads LNHDA; CDR2 reads SQIVND (reference sequence). Trimming removed 5 bases at V and 6 bases at J, with 17 bases between. This CDR3 is 15 amino acids long. The CDR3 DNA reads TGTGCCAGTAGTGATGGGCCCGCGCAAGGTCAGCCCCAGCATTTT. This gives the protein CASSDGPAQGQPQHF.

V is TRBV27 and J is TRBJ1-3; 7 positions agree with TRBD1. The trim removed 8 bases at V and 3 bases at J, leaving 7 bases unmatched. CDR3 length equals 14 residues. Germline loops: CDR1 MNHEY, CDR2 SMNVEV (reference sequence). The CDR3 loop is CASRDRVFGNTIYF. CDR3 DNA sequence: TGTGCCAGCCGCGACAGGGTCTTTGGAAACACCATATATTTT.

This chain links TRBV19 with TRBJ1-2; D is perhaps TRBD1 (5 bases). The CDR3 contains 15 residues. The V gene lost 6 bases and the J gene lost 7 bases, with 21 bases spanning the gap. The germline V gene encodes CDR1 LNHDA and CDR2 SQIVND (reference sequence). The chain's CDR3 is CASSRERGFLGGYTF. The CDR3 DNA reads TGTGCCAGTAGCCGCGAACGGGGGTTCCTAGGTGGCTACACCTTC.

The rearrangement joins TRBV5-1 to TRBJ1-4; D is undetermined. In germline, CDR1 is SGHRS, CDR2 YFSETQ. The V end was cut by 0 bases, the J end by 7 bases, with 7 bases between. This CDR3 spans 13 amino acids. The CDR3 region has the DNA TGCGCCAGCAGCTTGGGTTCGGTTGAAAAACTGTTTTTT. Residues: CASSLGSVEKLFF. The entire variable domain, with the rest obtained from reference TRBV5-1 and TRBJ1-4, is as follows: KAGVTQTPRYLIKTRGQQVTLSCSPISGHRSVSWYQQTPGQGLQFLFEYFSETQRNKGNFPGRFSGRQFSNSRSEMNVSTLELGDSALYLCASSLGSVEKLFFGSGTQLSVL.

In this sample, this clone turned up a few times. The chain combines TRBV28 with TRBJ1-1, with a weak D call TRBD1 (6 bases). The CDR3 spans 16 residues. Between the trimmed V and J ends, which lost 6 bases and 1 base, there was a span of 18 bases. Germline assignment: CDR1 MDHEN and CDR2 SYDVKM. CDR3 region: CASRAPPGHKNTEAFF. The DNA of the CDR3 is TGTGCCAGCAGGGCCCCTCCGGGACACAAGAACACTGAAGCTTTCTTT.

This sequence joins TRBV27 and TRBJ1-5; 9 nucleotides align to TRBD1. Germline CDR1 MNHEY, CDR2 SMNVEV (reference sequence). There are 18 residues in the CDR3. The junction had 14 bases not matched to a gene; V was cut back by 6 bases and J by 2 bases. The CDR3 region is CASSPRDRVFLGNQPQHF. DNA for the CDR3: TGTGCCAGCAGCCCGCGGGACAGGGTTTTCCTGGGCAATCAGCCCCAGCATTTT.

The chain has TRBV18 and TRBJ1-1; the match to TRBD1 covers 8 bases. The CDR3 extends over 14 amino acids. Germline V gene sequence: CDR1 KGHSH, CDR2 LQKENI. Trimming cost V 4 bases and J 1 base; bases outside gene matches: 2. The CDR3 is CASSHDRGNTEAFF. CDR3 DNA: TGTGCCAGCTCACATGACAGGGGGAACACTGAAGCTTTCTTT. The full variable domain, its missing parts supplied by reference TRBV18 and TRBJ1-1, is NAGVMQNPRHLVRRRGQEARLRCSPMKGHSHVYWYRQLPEEGLKFMVYLQKENIIDESGMPKERFSAEFPKEGPSILRIQQVVRGDSAAYFCASSHDRGNTEAFFGQGTRLTVV.

The chain links TRBV14 to TRBJ2-5; TRBD2 is a possible D gene (5 bases). Germline V gene data show CDR1 as SGHDN and CDR2 as FVKESK. There are 17 residues in the CDR3. The V gene lost 0 bases and the J gene lost 5 bases, with 19 bases spanning the gap. The DNA for the CDR3 is TGTGCCAGCAGCCAAGAATCTGGACTCCCCGGTTGGGAGACCCAGTACTTC. Residues: CASSQESGLPGWETQYF.

The rearrangement uses TRBV6-5 and TRBJ2-2; D might be TRBD1 (6 bases). The V gene lost 5 bases and the J gene lost 4 bases, with 11 bases spanning the gap. The CDR3 covers 14 residues. Per the germline V gene, CDR1 is MNHEY and CDR2 is SVGAGI. The DNA for the CDR3 is TGTGCCAGCAGTCCTCCAGGGGTCACCGGGGAGCTGTTTTTT. Amino acids: CASSPPGVTGELFF.

With regard to this clone: The junction departs from the called germline gene at one end, perhaps through a read error. This rearrangement joins TRBV30 to TRBJ1-2; a weak D match, TRBD1 (5 bases). The CDR3 is 13 residues long. Germline values: CDR1 GTSNPN, CDR2 SVGIG (reference sequence). The CDR3 sequence: CAGRGLQDYGYTF. The CDR3 nucleotides are TGTGCCGGGAGGGGTCTGCAGGACTATGGCTACACCTTC.